A selection of T cell receptor beta chains follows, all from one sample in a study of blood T cell repertoires in COVID-19. Method: immunoSEQ multiplex PCR; TCRdb's copy keeps in-frame clones and lacks some. The profile shows some 180,000 clones, 75% to 80% of them singletons. Input material: peripheral blood. Every receptor here comes from a woman between 45 and 65 years old with active or convalescent COVID-19. Both conserved end residues are part of each CDR3. Fields, in order: clone size, J gene, V gene, D gene, CDR3 DNA, CDR3 protein. The D gene is left open where the match is weak. For some rows the clone size is stated as once, few or many, or as a class when expanded; others skip it.

>-|TRBJ2-2|TRBV30|-
TGTGCCTGGTGGCAGAACACCGGGGAGCTGTTTTTT
CAWWQNTGELFF
>-|TRBJ2-1|TRBV7-3|TRBD2
TGTGCCAGCAGCTTAATACCGACTAGCGGGAGAAATGAGCAGTTCTTC
CASSLIPTSGRNEQFF
>-|TRBJ1-6|TRBV7-9|TRBD1
TGTGCCAGCGACCTCACAGGGGGCAATTCACCCCTCCACTTT
CASDLTGGNSPLHF
>-|TRBJ2-4|TRBV27|-
TGTGCCAGCAGTTTTCGAGGGCCAAAAAACATTCAGTACTTC
CASSFRGPKNIQYF
>-|TRBJ1-5|TRBV5-1|TRBD1
TGCGCCAGCAGCTTGGTTCAGGGGGCCCAGCCCCAGCATTTT
CASSLVQGAQPQHF
>-|TRBJ1-2|TRBV19|TRBD1
TGTGCCAGTAGCCCAGGGGGCGATGGGGCGAGAGGCTACACCTTC
CASSPGGDGARGYTF
>once|TRBJ2-3|TRBV29-1|TRBD2
TGCAGCGTTACCACGGGAGGGATCGAGTCTAGCACAGATACGCAGTATTTT
CSVTTGGIESSTDTQYF
>once|TRBJ2-2|TRBV18|-
TGTGCCAGCTCACCACCGGGGGCAGCTAACACCGGGGAGCTGTTTTTT
CASSPPGAANTGELFF
>-|TRBJ1-2|TRBV7-2|TRBD1
TGTGCCAGCAGCTTCGGACAGGGGGATGGCTACACCTTC
CASSFGQGDGYTF
>once|TRBJ2-1|TRBV4-2|-
TGTGCCAGCAGCCAAGATCTGACTCAGCCATGGGACAATGAGCAGTTCTTC
CASSQDLTQPWDNEQFF
>-|TRBJ1-1|TRBV6-5|TRBD1
TGTGCCAGCAGCCAGGACAGGAAAGCTTTCTTT
CASSQDRKAFF
>-|TRBJ1-2|TRBV7-9|-
TGTGCCAGCAGCTTAGTGCAGGCTAACTATGGCTACACCTTC
CASSLVQANYGYTF
>-|TRBJ2-5|TRBV29-1|TRBD1
TGCAGCGTTATACGGGCAGGGGGAGAGACCCAGTACTTC
CSVIRAGGETQYF
>-|TRBJ2-1|TRBV6-5|-
TGTGCCAGCAGTTACTCTTGGACCCAGGGTGAGCAGTTCTTC
CASSYSWTQGEQFF
>-|TRBJ2-3|TRBV4-2|TRBD1
TGTGCCAGCAGCCAAGCACAGGGGGCTGTAGATACGCAGTATTTT
CASSQAQGAVDTQYF
>-|TRBJ1-5|TRBV9|-
TGTGCCAGCAGCGTAGACGCAGGGCGCGATCAGCCCCAGCATTTT
CASSVDAGRDQPQHF
>-|TRBJ2-7|TRBV7-9|-
TGTGCCAGCAGCCAAAGCGGACCCCAGGCCGAGCAGTACTTC
CASSQSGPQAEQYF
>-|TRBJ1-2|TRBV28|TRBD1
TGTGCCAGCGGACAGGACACTTATGGCTACACCTTC
CASGQDTYGYTF
>few|TRBJ1-4|TRBV19|-
TGTGCCAGCGGCGACACTTCGGTTAATGAAAAACTGTTTTTT
CASGDTSVNEKLFF
>few|TRBJ1-6|TRBV28|-
TGTGCCAGCAGTTCAGCGGGCTCGGATAATTCACCCCTCCACTTT
CASSSAGSDNSPLHF
>-|TRBJ2-3|TRBV3-1/TRBV3-2|TRBD2
TGTGCCAGCACCCAACTAGCGGCCACAGATACGCAGTATTTT
CASTQLAATDTQYF
>-|TRBJ1-2|TRBV11-2|TRBD1
TGTGCCAGCAGCCCACCGGGACAGACCTATGGCTACACCTTC
CASSPPGQTYGYTF
>-|TRBJ1-2|TRBV7-8|TRBD1
TGTGCCAGCAGCTCGTCCCGGGACAGATTTTCTAACTATGGCTACACCTTC
CASSSSRDRFSNYGYTF
>-|TRBJ2-3|TRBV29-1|TRBD1
TGCAGCGTTGGGCGGTCTGGACAGGGGCCTGATACGCAGTATTTT
CSVGRSGQGPDTQYF
>once|TRBJ1-3|TRBV3-1/TRBV3-2|-
TGTGCCAGCAGCCCAGGGCCGTTGTCTACTGGAAACACCATATATTTT
CASSPGPLSTGNTIYF
>few|TRBJ2-7|TRBV30|-
TGTGCCTGGAGTGTACGACTTCTGTACGAGCAGTACTTC
CAWSVRLLYEQYF
>-|TRBJ2-3|TRBV6-2/TRBV6-3|TRBD2
TGTGCCAGCAGCAATCCTCCCGGGTTAGCGGGGGGGTTTCCCACAGATACGCAGTATTTT
CASSNPPGLAGGFPTDTQYF
>-|TRBJ2-7|TRBV15|TRBD1
TGTGCCACCAGCAGACCCGACAGGGGGCTTGACGAGCAGTACTTC
CATSRPDRGLDEQYF
>-|TRBJ2-1|TRBV2|-
TGTGCCAGCAGTCCCGGGACTCCAGGTGAGCAGTTCTTC
CASSPGTPGEQFF
>many|TRBJ2-1|TRBV20-1|-
TGCAGTGCAGGACGGGAAAATGAGCAGTTCTTC
CSAGRENEQFF
>-|TRBJ1-2|TRBV30|TRBD1
TGTGCCTGGAGTACGGACAGGCTTAGGGGCTACACCTTC
CAWSTDRLRGYTF
>-|TRBJ2-3|TRBV7-6|TRBD2
TGTGCCAGCTTCTCAAAGCGGGAGGGACCGGGCACAGATACGCAGTATTTT
CASFSKREGPGTDTQYF
>-|TRBJ2-2|TRBV7-3|-
TGTGCCAGCAGCCCCGGACTACCGAACACCGGGGAGCTGTTTTTT
CASSPGLPNTGELFF
>-|TRBJ2-1|TRBV11-3|-
TGTGCCAGCAGCCCCGGGGATTTGGATGAGCAGTTCTTC
CASSPGDLDEQFF
>-|TRBJ2-3|TRBV7-8|TRBD1
TGTGCCAGCAGCCCGATACAGGGGGCCACAGATACGCAGTATTTT
CASSPIQGATDTQYF
>-|TRBJ2-2|TRBV30|-
TGTGCCTGGAGTCAGGTGATGAACACCGGGGAGCTGTTTTTT
CAWSQVMNTGELFF
>-|TRBJ1-3|TRBV6-5|TRBD1
TGTGCCAGCGCAAGGGACAGGGAATCTGGAAACACCATATATTTT
CASARDRESGNTIYF
>-|TRBJ1-1|TRBV28|-
TGTGCCAGCAGTTTTGGAGGGTTGAACACTGAAGCTTTCTTT
CASSFGGLNTEAFF
>once|TRBJ2-2|TRBV30|TRBD2
TGTGCCTGGACTGGGGGCATTAGCGGGAGTAGGTACACCGGGGAGCTGTTTTTT
CAWTGGISGSRYTGELFF
>-|TRBJ1-6|TRBV9|TRBD1
TGTGCCAGCAGCCCACAGACAGGGTTGGTAGGTTCACCCCTCCACTTT
CASSPQTGLVGSPLHF
>-|TRBJ2-7|TRBV5-1|TRBD2
TGCGCCAGCACCAGGACTAGCGGGAGGAACGAGCAGTACTTC
CASTRTSGRNEQYF
>-|TRBJ2-3|TRBV5-6|TRBD2
TGTGCCAGCAGTCGCCGACTAGCGGGAAGGTCAGATACGCAGTATTTT
CASSRRLAGRSDTQYF
>-|TRBJ2-1|TRBV5-6|TRBD2
TGTGCCAGCAGCCGTTTCGTCGGACTAGCGGGGATCAATGAGCAGTTCTTC
CASSRFVGLAGINEQFF
>-|TRBJ1-2|TRBV28|-
TGTGCCAGCAGTTTATTTACGGACTATGGCTACACCTTC
CASSLFTDYGYTF
>-|TRBJ1-1|TRBV5-4|TRBD1
TGTGCCAGCAGCCTCGGGACAGACACTGAAGCTTTCTTT
CASSLGTDTEAFF
>few|TRBJ1-2|TRBV28|TRBD1
TGTGCCAGCAGTTACCCCGCCGGGACAGGGGGGAACTATGGCTACACCTTC
CASSYPAGTGGNYGYTF
>-|TRBJ1-3|TRBV6-2/TRBV6-3|-
TGTGCCAGCAGTGACCCGACAGGAGGAAACACCATATATTTT
CASSDPTGGNTIYF
>-|TRBJ2-1|TRBV21-1|-
TGTGCCAGCAGCAAGGGGACTAGCGAGATTAATGAGCAGTTCTTC
CASSKGTSEINEQFF
>-|TRBJ2-4|TRBV10-3|-
TGTGCCATCAGTGCAGACAGGTCCAAAAACATTCAGTACTTC
CAISADRSKNIQYF
>-|TRBJ1-3|TRBV9|TRBD1
TGTGCCAGCAGCACCCGGGACAGATTATACTCTGGAAACACCATATATTTT
CASSTRDRLYSGNTIYF
>-|TRBJ2-5|TRBV19|-
TGTGCCAGTAGTATAGGACAAACGGTGGAGACCCAGTACTTC
CASSIGQTVETQYF
>few|TRBJ2-7|TRBV29-1|-
TGCAGCGTTGAATTCACCAGCTACGAGCAGTACTTC
CSVEFTSYEQYF
>many|TRBJ2-2|TRBV6-5|TRBD1
TGTGCCAGCAGCACCGGGACAGCGAACACCGGGGAGCTGTTTTTT
CASSTGTANTGELFF
>once|TRBJ1-2|TRBV15|-
TGTGCCACCAGCAGAGGGGCCGGGGACACCTATGGCTACACCTTC
CATSRGAGDTYGYTF
>-|TRBJ2-1|TRBV29-1|TRBD2
TGCAGCGTTGGAACACTAGCGGGAGTAAGGAATGAGCAGTTCTTC
CSVGTLAGVRNEQFF
>once|TRBJ1-1|TRBV11-2|TRBD1
TGTGCCAGTCCGGGACAGCTCAACACTGAAGCTTTCTTT
CASPGQLNTEAFF
>-|TRBJ1-2|TRBV27|-
TGTGCCAGCAGTTCATCCAGGGGTGGCCTCTATGGCTACACCTTC
CASSSSRGGLYGYTF
>-|TRBJ2-5|TRBV28|TRBD2
TGTGCCAGCATCCCCGGAGGGGTAGCGGGACTTCAAGAGACCCAGTACTTC
CASIPGGVAGLQETQYF